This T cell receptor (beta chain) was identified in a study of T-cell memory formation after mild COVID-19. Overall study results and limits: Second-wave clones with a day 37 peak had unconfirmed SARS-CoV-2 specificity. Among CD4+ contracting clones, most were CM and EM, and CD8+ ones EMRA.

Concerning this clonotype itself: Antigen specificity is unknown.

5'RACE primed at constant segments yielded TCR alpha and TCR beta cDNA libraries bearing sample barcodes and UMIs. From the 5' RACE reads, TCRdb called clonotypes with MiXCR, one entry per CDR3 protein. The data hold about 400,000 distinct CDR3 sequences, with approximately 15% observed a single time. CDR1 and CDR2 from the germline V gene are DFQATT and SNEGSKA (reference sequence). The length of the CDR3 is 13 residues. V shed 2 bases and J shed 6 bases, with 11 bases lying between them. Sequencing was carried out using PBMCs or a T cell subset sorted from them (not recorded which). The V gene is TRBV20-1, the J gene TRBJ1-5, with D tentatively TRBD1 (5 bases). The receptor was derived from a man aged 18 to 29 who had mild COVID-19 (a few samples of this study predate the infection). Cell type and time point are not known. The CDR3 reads CSARSQGGQPQHF. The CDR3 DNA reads TGCAGTGCTAGAAGTCAGGGAGGTCAGCCCCAGCATTTT.